This TCR beta chain derives from a study of T-cell memory formation after mild COVID-19. The CDR3 contains 15 residues. The trim removed 4 bases at V and 4 bases at J, leaving 3 bases unmatched. The germline V gene encodes CDR1 SGHDT and CDR2 YYEEEE. TCRdb fed the 5' RACE reads into MiXCR, producing one record per CDR3 protein. The sample lists around 260,000 distinct CDR3 sequences; 15% to 20% were seen once. The material sequenced was PBMCs or a T cell subset sorted from them (not recorded which). The TCR comes from a young man who had mild COVID-19 (a few samples of this study predate the infection). Cell type and time point are not known. The chain has TRBV5-6 and TRBJ1-6; 9 bases map to TRBD1. CDR3 coding DNA: TGTGCCAGCAGCGGAGACAGGGGGTATAATTCACCCCTCCACTTT. This sequence encodes CASSGDRGYNSPLHF.